This T cell receptor beta chain was observed in a study of T cells in Graves' hyperthyroidism and ophthalmopathy. For the study at large: Pretreatment peripheral blood was obtained at initial diagnosis.

Per germline, CDR1 DFQATT and CDR2 SNEGSKA (reference sequence). Trimming left V 6 bases short and J 7 bases short, with 15 bases between. The CDR3 spans 12 residues. This clonotype was recorded once. RNA transcripts were the template for amplifying TCR beta CDR3 regions. TCR CDR3 regions were first amplified by RT-PCR with HTBI primers. TCRdb called the multiplex PCR reads again in MiXCR, with one record for every CDR3 protein. The data show over 45,000 distinct CDR3 sequences, about 50% seen once. The sequence came from a woman in her twenties or thirties with Graves' ophthalmopathy. This sequence joins TRBV20-1 and TRBJ1-1; D uncertain. The source material was blood. The DNA for the CDR3 is TGCAGTGCCCCGAGATTAGGGTTTGAAGCTTTCTTT. This gives the protein CSAPRLGFEAFF.